This TCR beta chain emerged from a study of technical replicates of blood from a few donors. Produced via immunoSEQ multiplex PCR; TCRdb's table is partial and in-frame only. The repertoire includes about 72,000 clones, 80% to 95% of them detected once, and over 0.35% sits in the top ten. CDR3 length: 15 amino acids. J was trimmed by 4 bases and V by 5 bases; bases with no gene match: 7. The germline V gene has CDR1 LNHDA and CDR2 SQIVND (reference sequence). The sequence was obtained from a human donor in good health. The chain employs TRBV19 and TRBJ1-3; 8 nucleotides match TRBD1. Sequencing was done on a sample of T cells isolated from PBMCs. The CDR3 DNA is TGTGCCAGTAGTCCTAGGACAGGGTCGGGAAACACCATATATTTT. It codes for CASSPRTGSGNTIYF.